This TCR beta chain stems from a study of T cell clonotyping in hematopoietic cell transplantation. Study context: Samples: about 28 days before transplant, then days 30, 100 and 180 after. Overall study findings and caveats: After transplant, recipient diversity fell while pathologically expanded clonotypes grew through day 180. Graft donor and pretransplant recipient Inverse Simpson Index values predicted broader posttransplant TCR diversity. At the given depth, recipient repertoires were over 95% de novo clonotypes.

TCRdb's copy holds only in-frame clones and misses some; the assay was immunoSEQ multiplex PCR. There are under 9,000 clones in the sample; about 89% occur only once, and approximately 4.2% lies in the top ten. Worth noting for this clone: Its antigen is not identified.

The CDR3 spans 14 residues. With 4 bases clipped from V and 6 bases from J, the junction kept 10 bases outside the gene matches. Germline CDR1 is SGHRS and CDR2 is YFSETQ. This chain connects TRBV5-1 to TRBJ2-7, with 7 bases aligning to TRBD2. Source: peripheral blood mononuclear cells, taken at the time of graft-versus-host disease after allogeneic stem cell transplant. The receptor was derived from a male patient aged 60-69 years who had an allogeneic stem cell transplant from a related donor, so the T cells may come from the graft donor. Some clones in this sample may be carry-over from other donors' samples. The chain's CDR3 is CASSPQWGGGEQYF. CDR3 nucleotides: TGCGCCAGCAGCCCGCAGTGGGGCGGGGGCGAGCAGTACTTC. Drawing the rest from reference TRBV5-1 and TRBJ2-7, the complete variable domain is KAGVTQTPRYLIKTRGQQVTLSCSPISGHRSVSWYQQTPGQGLQFLFEYFSETQRNKGNFPGRFSGRQFSNSRSEMNVSTLELGDSALYLCASSPQWGGGEQYFGPGTRLTVT.